The 23 T cell receptor beta chains presented below share a single source sample, sequenced in a study of post-analysis software for immune sequencing data. Study-level results: TRBV segments more frequent in patients than in controls numbered several and included TRBV5-6, TRBV5-1 and TRBV20-1.

Their specific antigens are unknown. The library was made from cDNA and included unique molecular identifiers. TCRdb analysed the PCR reads with MiXCR anew, one entry per CDR3 protein. Of approximately 570,000 distinct CDR3 sequences listed, about 40% were seen once; the top ten hold about 1.5%. The sample was blood. The receptors were gathered from a girl aged 10 to 17 with multiple sclerosis.

The J gene is TRBJ1-1, the V gene TRBV27; 7 bases line up with TRBD1. The CDR3 length is 15 residues. V gave up 6 bases and J gave up 5 bases; unmatched junction bases: 12. Germline assignment: CDR1 MNHEY and CDR2 SMNVEV (reference sequence). The CDR3 reads CASSPGAQGETEAFF. Written as DNA, the CDR3 is TGTGCCAGCAGCCCTGGGGCCCAGGGGGAGACTGAAGCTTTCTTT.

This sequence joins TRBV7-2 and TRBJ2-7; no clear D. Germline V gives CDR1 SGHTA, CDR2 FQGNSA. V lost 2 bases and J 6 bases, leaving 17 bases between the germline ends. This CDR3 region has 15 residues. In DNA, the CDR3 is TGTGCCAGCAGCTTACTGCTTGGATCGTCGGGCGAGCAGTACTTC. Its translation: CASSLLLGSSGEQYF.

The genes are TRBV5-1 and TRBJ2-7, with 8 bases matching TRBD2. The trim removed 5 bases at V and 2 bases at J, leaving 12 bases unmatched. Germline loops: CDR1 SGHRS, CDR2 YFSETQ. This CDR3 region has 16 residues. CDR3 in amino acids: CASRPSAAGDPYEQYF. CDR3 DNA: TGCGCCAGCAGGCCCTCGGCAGCGGGGGACCCCTACGAGCAGTACTTC.

This clonotype was seen a single time. This chain uses TRBV5-1 with TRBJ2-5, with 7 bases fitting TRBD2. J lost 0 bases, V lost 4 bases, and 3 bases had no gene match. This CDR3 is 14 amino acids long. Germline CDR1 is SGHRS and CDR2 is YFSETQ. In DNA, the CDR3 is TGCGCCAGCAGCGCTAGCGGAGACCAAGAGACCCAGTACTTC. Translated, it gives CASSASGDQETQYF.

The J gene is TRBJ2-7, the V gene TRBV4-1; D perhaps matches TRBD1 (6 bases). Between the trimmed V and J ends, which lost 4 bases and 6 bases, there was a span of 13 bases. This CDR3 contains 13 residues. Germline values: CDR1 MGHRA, CDR2 YSYEKL. CDR3: CASSRPTGLEQYF. The CDR3 bases are TGCGCCAGCAGCCGCCCAACAGGGCTCGAGCAGTACTTC.

J is TRBJ2-7 and V is TRBV4-1; D call uncertain. CDR3 length: 15 residues. V dropped 6 bases and J dropped 1 base, with 16 bases sitting between them. Germline-derived CDR1 and CDR2 are MGHRA and YSYEKL. This chain's CDR3 is CASRSQGKVSYEQYF. CDR3 DNA sequence: TGCGCCAGCAGGAGCCAAGGGAAGGTGTCCTACGAGCAGTACTTC.

This clonotype has just a few counts. The J gene is TRBJ2-1, the V gene TRBV20-1, with 7 positions matching TRBD2. After removal of 3 bases from V and 8 bases from J, the junction contained 1 base not matched to a gene. CDR1 is DFQATT and CDR2 is SNEGSKA in the germline V gene (reference sequence). There are 11 residues in the CDR3. As DNA, the CDR3 is TGCAGTGCTAGGGGGGGGGATGAGCAGTTCTTC. It encodes CSARGGDEQFF.

This clonotype showed up just a few times. The rearrangement joins TRBV12-3 or TRBV12-4 to TRBJ2-1; 10 nucleotides match TRBD2. CDR3 size: 16 residues. V gave up 6 bases and J gave up 3 bases; unmatched junction bases: 8. The DNA of the CDR3 is TGTGCCAGCAGCCGAATAGCGGGAGGAATCTACAATGAGCAGTTCTTC. Its protein is CASSRIAGGIYNEQFF.

This clonotype was detected only a few times. The chain has TRBV13 and TRBJ2-1; D call uncertain. The CDR3 contains 13 residues. Trimming shortened V by 2 bases and J by 5 bases, and 7 bases separated the two germline ends. Germline loops: CDR1 PRHDT, CDR2 FYEKMQ (reference sequence). DNA of the CDR3: TGTGCCAGCAGCTTAAAAGGGCACAATGAGCAGTTCTTC. This gives the protein CASSLKGHNEQFF.

This chain joins TRBV20-1 and TRBJ2-3; no reliable D call. CDR1 and CDR2 from the germline V gene are DFQATT and SNEGSKA (reference sequence). The germline V and J ends were trimmed by 5 bases and 1 base, with 10 bases remaining between them. The CDR3 is 13 amino acids. In DNA, the CDR3 is TGCAGTGCTGGTGGTAGCCGCACAGATACGCAGTATTTT. It yields the protein CSAGGSRTDTQYF.

This sequence joins TRBV19 and TRBJ2-5; the match to TRBD2 covers 12 bases. CDR1 and CDR2 (germline): LNHDA, SQIVND (reference sequence). V trimming: 0 bases; J trimming: 2 bases; junction bases outside the gene matches: 4. The CDR3 consists of 17 residues. CDR3 nucleotides: TGTGCCAGTAGTATAGACATCCTAGCGGGAGGGCAAGAGACCCAGTACTTC. This gives the protein CASSIDILAGGQETQYF.

This clonotype was recorded many times. The chain employs TRBV4-1 and TRBJ2-5; D perhaps matches TRBD1 (5 bases). The CDR3 has 14 residues. The V and J ends lost 0 bases and 2 bases respectively, with 7 bases between them. Looked up from germline, CDR1 is MGHRA and CDR2 is YSYEKL. The CDR3 bases are TGCGCCAGCAGCCAAGACAGGGATCAAGAGACCCAGTACTTC. Protein sequence: CASSQDRDQETQYF.

The rearrangement uses TRBV6-5 and TRBJ2-1; 7 bases fit TRBD1. V lost 6 bases to trimming and J lost 4 bases; unmatched junction nucleotides: 6. From germline, CDR1 is MNHEY and CDR2 SVGAGI. The CDR3 is 14 residues long. The CDR3 bases are TGTGCCAGCAGCCGGACAGGTAATTACAATGAGCAGTTCTTC. As protein: CASSRTGNYNEQFF.

The V gene is TRBV3-1, the J gene TRBJ2-1; 8 nucleotides line up with TRBD1. The J segment lost 7 bases and the V segment lost 1 base, leaving 3 bases of the junction unmatched. Per the germline V gene, CDR1 is LGHDT and CDR2 is YNNKEL (reference sequence). The CDR3 consists of 14 residues. The CDR3 DNA follows: TGTGCCAGCAGCCAAGCAGGGGGCAGGAATGAGCAGTTCTTC. Translated, it gives CASSQAGGRNEQFF.

CDR3: CSVESWETQYF. In DNA form, the CDR3 reads TGCAGCGTTGAATCTTGGGAGACCCAGTACTTC. This chain uses TRBV29-1 with TRBJ2-5; unclear D gene. This CDR3 region has 11 residues. Germline CDR1 is SQVTM and CDR2 is ANQGSEA. Trimming took off 2 bases at V and 5 bases at J, with 6 bases between the two ends.

This chain joins TRBV10-3 and TRBJ2-7; TRBD1 matches 9 bases. Germline CDR1 and CDR2: ENHRY and SYGVKD. V lost 4 bases and J lost 0; bases outside the gene matches: 16. The CDR3 is 19 residues long. CDR3 DNA: TGTGCCATCAGTGCCCCGGGACAGGGCCAAGGGCGGGGCTCCTACGAGCAGTACTTC. Translation: CAISAPGQGQGRGSYEQYF.

V is TRBV11-2 and J is TRBJ2-5; D uncertain. This CDR3 has 16 amino acids. Trimming shortened V by 0 bases and J by 2 bases, and 13 bases separated the two germline ends. The germline V gene encodes CDR1 SGHAT and CDR2 FQNNGV. In DNA form, the CDR3 reads TGTGCCAGCAGCTTAGACCTAAGGATCCGGCAAGAGACCCAGTACTTC. Encoded protein: CASSLDLRIRQETQYF.

This clonotype was detected only a few times. The CDR3 loop reads CASSPGGQVNIQYF. The CDR3 DNA reads TGCGCCAGCAGCCCAGGGGGTCAGGTAAACATTCAGTACTTC. The chain is built from TRBV5-1 and TRBJ2-4, with 7 positions matching TRBD1. The germline gives CDR1 SGHRS, CDR2 YFSETQ. The J segment lost 6 bases and the V segment lost 4 bases, leaving 7 bases of the junction unmatched. This CDR3 comprises 14 residues. Full variable domain (remainder filled in from reference TRBV5-1 and TRBJ2-4): KAGVTQTPRYLIKTRGQQVTLSCSPISGHRSVSWYQQTPGQGLQFLFEYFSETQRNKGNFPGRFSGRQFSNSRSEMNVSTLELGDSALYLCASSPGGQVNIQYFGAGTRLSVL.

The chain is built from TRBV7-3 and TRBJ1-1, with a weak D call TRBD1 (6 bases). Germline CDR1 SGHTA, CDR2 FQGTGA. Trimming pared 4 bases from V and 3 bases from J, leaving 9 bases between. CDR3 size: 13 residues. Here the CDR3 reads CASSWDTYTEAFF. In DNA, the CDR3 is TGTGCCAGCAGCTGGGACACTTACACTGAAGCTTTCTTT. Full variable domain (missing parts from reference TRBV7-3 and TRBJ1-1): GAGVSQTPSNKVTEKGKYVELRCDPISGHTALYWYRQSLGQGPEFLIYFQGTGAADDSGLPNDRFFAVRPEGSVSTLKIQRTERGDSAVYLCASSWDTYTEAFFGQGTRLTVV.

The chain is built from TRBV6-5 and TRBJ2-1; TRBD2 is a possible D gene (6 bases). Germline CDR1 is MNHEY and CDR2 is SVGAGI. V lost 8 bases and J lost 2, with 10 bases in between. This CDR3 comprises 13 residues. Written as DNA, the CDR3 is TGTGCCAGCGGGAGGAAGGCCTACAATGAGCAGTTCTTC. This gives the protein CASGRKAYNEQFF.

Only a few counts were recorded for this clonotype. J is TRBJ2-1 and V is TRBV29-1; tentative D call: TRBD1 (6 bases). The V and J ends lost 1 base and 9 bases respectively, with 10 bases between them. The CDR3 is made up of 12 amino acids. Germline V gene sequence: CDR1 SQVTM, CDR2 ANQGSEA. CDR3 region: CSVEGGQPEQFF. The CDR3 DNA sequence: TGCAGCGTTGAAGGGGGGCAGCCTGAGCAGTTCTTC.

The J gene is TRBJ2-3, the V gene TRBV7-6; TRBD2 matches 8 bases. Trimming cost V 5 bases and J 0 bases; bases outside gene matches: 4. The germline CDR1 and CDR2 sequences are SGHVS and FNYEAQ. The CDR3 length is 15 residues. The CDR3 sequence is CASSGIAGSTDTQYF. The CDR3 DNA reads as TGTGCCAGCAGCGGGATAGCGGGGAGCACAGATACGCAGTATTTT.

This chain joins TRBV11-2 and TRBJ1-1; 7 bases line up with TRBD1. CDR3 length: 13 amino acids. Unmatched junction bases numbered 3, after V lost 7 bases and J lost 1 base. Per the germline V gene, CDR1 is SGHAT and CDR2 is FQNNGV. As DNA, the CDR3 is TGTGCCAGCACGGGACAGACGAACACTGAAGCTTTCTTT. This gives the protein CASTGQTNTEAFF.